The T cell receptor beta chain described here comes from a study of early T cells in non-severe SARS-CoV-2 infection. This clonotype was counted a few times. Attached unique molecular identifiers marked individual cDNA molecules. TCRdb reprocessed the 5' RACE reads with MiXCR, giving one entry per CDR3 protein. The sample has about 77,000 distinct CDR3 sequences; about 16% are singletons. Looked up from germline, CDR1 is SSHAT and CDR2 is FNYEAQ (reference sequence). The CDR3 loop spans 13 amino acids. The sequence was obtained from an adult who was a healthcare worker with PCR-confirmed SARS-CoV-2 infection or an uninfected control (not recorded which). This chain connects TRBV7-7 to TRBJ1-5; 7 nucleotides agree with TRBD1. The sample comprised whole blood. The CDR3 bases are TGTGCTAGCGCGACAGGGCAAAATCAGCCCCAGCATTTT. It codes for CASATGQNQPQHF.